What follows are 26 T cell receptor beta chains derived from one specimen sequenced in a study of blood T cell repertoires in COVID-19. Sequenced by immunoSEQ multiplex PCR; TCRdb stores in-frame clones only, minus some. The sample has under 200,000 clones; 75% to 90% are singletons. Sample: peripheral blood. The source of these receptors is a woman older than 75 with active or convalescent COVID-19.

This clone was observed a single time. This chain connects TRBV11-3 to TRBJ2-5, with D possibly matching TRBD1 (6 bases). V gave up 0 bases and J gave up 4 bases, with 12 bases separating them. Germline V gene data show CDR1 as SGHNT and CDR2 as YENEEA. The CDR3 contains 15 residues. CDR3 amino acids: CASSLDRGAGETQYF. CDR3 DNA sequence: TGTGCCAGCAGCTTAGACAGGGGCGCGGGAGAGACCCAGTACTTC.

This CDR3 reads CALETGTANYGYTF. The CDR3 DNA reads TGTGCCTTGGAGACAGGGACCGCTAACTATGGCTACACCTTC. This rearrangement joins TRBV30 to TRBJ1-2; 7 positions match TRBD1. The CDR3 has 14 residues. Trimming took 7 bases from V and 0 from J; bases not matched to a gene: 8. The germline gives CDR1 GTSNPN, CDR2 SVGIG (reference sequence).

This clone was observed a handful of times. V gene TRBV7-9 combines with J gene TRBJ2-2; TRBD1 agrees at 8 bases. V trimming: 7 bases; J trimming: 0 bases; junction bases outside the gene matches: 4. The V gene's germline CDR1 is SEHNR and CDR2 FQNEAQ (reference sequence). The CDR3 loop spans 15 amino acids. The CDR3: CASTMTGANTGELFF. In DNA, the CDR3 is TGTGCCAGCACCATGACAGGGGCGAACACCGGGGAGCTGTTTTTT.

This chain uses TRBV6-1 with TRBJ2-5; TRBD2 aligns across 11 bases. The CDR3 consists of 11 residues. The germline V gene has CDR1 MNHNS and CDR2 SASEGT. The J segment lost 10 bases and the V segment lost 11 bases, leaving 6 bases of the junction unmatched. The CDR3 DNA reads as TGTGCCTACTTAGCGGGGGGGGACCAGTACTTC. Encoded protein: CAYLAGGDQYF.

The V and J genes are TRBV11-2 and TRBJ2-7; 9 bases are a match to TRBD1. This CDR3 has 15 amino acids. Germline CDR1 and CDR2: SGHAT and FQNNGV. V gave up 3 bases and J gave up 1 base; unmatched junction bases: 4. The CDR3 DNA sequence: TGTGCCAGCAGCTTGACCGGGACAGGGTCCTACGAGCAGTACTTC. This encodes CASSLTGTGSYEQYF.

The chain couples TRBV5-3 to TRBJ1-2; no firm D call. TRBV5-3 is annotated as an ORF whose role is uncertain. The CDR3 spans 16 residues. Trimming took off 5 bases at V and 11 bases at J, with 28 bases between the two ends. For the CDR3, the DNA is TGTGCCAGAAGAACCGGACGGAGGAAAACGAATACCCTTTACACCTTC. Its translation: CARRTGRRKTNTLYTF.

The chain uses TRBV28 and TRBJ1-5, with D maybe TRBD1 (6 bases). Germline V gene lookup returns CDR1 MDHEN and CDR2 SYDVKM. V was cut by 1 base and J by 6 bases, with 10 bases left in between. The length of the CDR3 is 14 residues. This CDR3 is CASSLYREGQPQHF. For the CDR3, the DNA is TGTGCCAGCAGTTTATACAGGGAAGGTCAGCCCCAGCATTTT.

The chain uses TRBV4-1 and TRBJ1-6; 8 positions agree with TRBD1. CDR1 and CDR2 (germline): MGHRA, YSYEKL. CDR3 length: 19 amino acids. The V segment lost 3 bases and the J segment 0 bases; nucleotides outside the gene matches: 10. CDR3 sequence reads: CASSQIWGQESSYNSPLHF. The CDR3, as DNA: TGCGCCAGCAGCCAGATTTGGGGACAGGAGAGCTCCTATAATTCACCCCTCCACTTT.

This clone was seen only once. J is TRBJ2-3 and V is TRBV13; the match to TRBD2 covers 8 bases. This CDR3 is 16 amino acids long. Germline CDR1 PRHDT, CDR2 FYEKMQ (reference sequence). After removal of 5 bases from V and 2 bases from J, the junction contained 9 bases not matched to a gene. In DNA form, the CDR3 reads TGTGCCAGCAGCCCCCGGGGGGGCCCTTCCACAGATACGCAGTATTTT. Amino acids: CASSPRGGPSTDTQYF.

The rearrangement links TRBV20-1 to TRBJ1-5, with 9 bases lining up with TRBD1. Germline V gene data show CDR1 as DFQATT and CDR2 as SNEGSKA (reference sequence). Trimming at V came to 5 bases and at J to 0 bases, leaving 8 bases not matched to a gene. The CDR3 runs to 16 residues. The DNA of the CDR3 is TGCAGTGCTGGTGGGACAGGGACTTATAGCAATCAGCCCCAGCATTTT. Its translation: CSAGGTGTYSNQPQHF.

The chain recombines TRBV6-5 with TRBJ1-1; a weak D match, TRBD1 (6 bases). Trimming removed 9 bases from V and 4 bases from J, with 15 bases in between. Germline values: CDR1 MNHEY, CDR2 SVGAGI. This CDR3 comprises 13 residues. The DNA for the CDR3 is TGTGCCAGTAACGACAGGCGAAGCACTGAAGCTTTCTTT. It specifies CASNDRRSTEAFF.

The chain uses TRBV12-3 or TRBV12-4 and TRBJ2-7; perhaps TRBD1 as D (5 bases). The CDR3 covers 12 residues. The V end lost 6 bases, the J end lost 2 bases, and 8 bases lay between the germline ends. Here the CDR3 DNA reads TGTGCCAGCAGGGGGCAAACCTACGAGCAGTACTTC. It specifies CASRGQTYEQYF.

V usage is TRBV7-2 and J usage is TRBJ1-1; possible D gene TRBD1, 6 bases. Germline assignment: CDR1 SGHTA and CDR2 FQGNSA. V dropped 3 bases and J dropped 1 base, with 6 bases sitting between them. The CDR3 is 13 amino acids. The CDR3 sequence is CASSLDRNTEAFF. CDR3 DNA sequence: TGTGCCAGCAGCTTGGACAGGAACACTGAAGCTTTCTTT.

The CDR3 loop is CASSQSSVRWSGNTIYF. CDR3 DNA sequence: TGCGCCAGCAGTCAATCGTCGGTTCGGTGGTCTGGAAACACCATATATTTT. This chain joins TRBV23-1 and TRBJ1-3; D gene ambiguous. TRBV23-1 is an ORF; its function is uncertain. The CDR3 loop spans 17 amino acids. Trimming removed 0 bases at V and 1 base at J, with 13 bases between.

The V call is TRBV12-3 or TRBV12-4, the J call TRBJ1-1, with no clear D. The CDR3 covers 12 residues. V lost 7 bases to trimming and J lost 2 bases, with 8 bases between them. The DNA for the CDR3 is TGTGCCAGCAACATGGTTAACACTGAAGCTTTCTTT. Its translation: CASNMVNTEAFF.

V and J are TRBV19 and TRBJ1-1; 7 bases map to TRBD1. This CDR3 has 19 residues. V shed 3 bases and J 2 bases; nucleotides not matched to a gene: 18. Germline loops: CDR1 LNHDA, CDR2 SQIVND (reference sequence). Here the CDR3 reads CASSISGLTTGEANTEAFF. The CDR3 DNA reads TGTGCCAGTAGTATTTCTGGTCTAACAACAGGGGAGGCCAACACTGAAGCTTTCTTT.

The V gene is TRBV11-3, the J gene TRBJ1-4, with D unclear. With 1 base removed from V and 0 bases from J, the gap between germline ends came to 9 bases. From germline, CDR1 is SGHNT and CDR2 YENEEA. This CDR3 contains 16 residues. The CDR3 DNA follows: TGTGCCAGCAGCTTAGGTCAGGCTGCAACTAATGAAAAACTGTTTTTT. As protein: CASSLGQAATNEKLFF. Looking up the rest from reference TRBV11-3 and TRBJ1-4 gives the full variable domain: EAGVVQSPRYKIIEKKQPVAFWCNPISGHNTLYWYLQNLGQGPELLIRYENEEAVDDSQLPKDRFSAERLKGVDSTLKIQPAELGDSAVYLCASSLGQAATNEKLFFGSGTQLSVL.

This clone showed up just once. The V call is TRBV4-1, the J call TRBJ2-7; 7 bases match TRBD2. V shed 3 bases and J 7 bases; nucleotides not matched to a gene: 6. Germline CDR1 MGHRA, CDR2 YSYEKL. The CDR3 is made up of 13 amino acids. The CDR3 DNA is TGCGCCAGCAGCCAGGGAGGGGAAGGGGAGCAGTACTTC. Translating it yields CASSQGGEGEQYF.

This clone has more than one count but fewer than ten. The chain joins TRBV11-2 to TRBJ1-6, with TRBD1 identical over 7 bases. The V gene end was trimmed by 2 bases and the J gene end by 8 bases; junction bases not matched to a gene: 3. The CDR3 has 14 amino acids. Per the germline V gene, CDR1 is SGHAT and CDR2 is FQNNGV. The CDR3 reads CASSLRDSYSPLHF. In DNA, the CDR3 is TGTGCCAGCAGCTTAAGGGACAGCTATTCACCCCTCCACTTT.

The CDR3 DNA is TGTGCCAGCAGTTTCTTCGGCAGGCAGTACTTC. This codes for CASSFFGRQYF. The chain carries TRBV28 and TRBJ2-4; D unresolved. Trimming stripped 3 bases from V and 13 bases from J, with 10 bases between. Germline assignment: CDR1 MDHEN and CDR2 SYDVKM. The CDR3 is made up of 11 amino acids.

The chain carries TRBV10-1 and TRBJ1-4; D is possibly TRBD1 (5 bases). The CDR3 runs 15 residues. The germline V gene has CDR1 WNHNN and CDR2 SYGVQD (reference sequence). V lost 4 bases, J lost 8 bases, and 17 bases lay in between. CDR3 sequence (DNA): TGCGCCAGCAGTGGCAGGGTCCGTGCGGGAGAAAAACTGTTTTTT. Encoded protein: CASSGRVRAGEKLFF.

The V call is TRBV6-6, the J call TRBJ1-3; TRBD1 aligns across 7 bases. This CDR3 has 15 residues. Germline lookup yields CDR1 MNHNY and CDR2 SVGAGI (reference sequence). Unmatched junction bases numbered 4, after V lost 5 bases and J lost 0 bases. The CDR3 here is CASSNQGDSGNTIYF. CDR3 bases: TGTGCCAGCAGTAACCAGGGGGACTCTGGAAACACCATATATTTT.

This clone was seen a handful of times. The genes are TRBV6-1 and TRBJ1-3; D not certain. Per the germline V gene, CDR1 is MNHNS and CDR2 is SASEGT. Deletions cut 1 base from V and 2 bases from J, with 6 bases between. CDR3 length equals 14 residues. In DNA, the CDR3 is TGTGCCAGCAGTGAAGGGCAGGCTGGAAACACCATATATTTT. This encodes CASSEGQAGNTIYF.

This sequence joins TRBV7-2 and TRBJ2-5, with 7 bases that match TRBD1. Germline loops: CDR1 SGHTA, CDR2 FQGNSA. The CDR3 spans 16 residues. After removal of 0 bases from V and 0 bases from J, the junction contained 4 bases not matched to a gene. CDR3 coding DNA: TGTGCCAGCAGCTTAGCGGCGACAGGGTACCAAGAGACCCAGTACTTC. This gives the protein CASSLAATGYQETQYF.

The genes are TRBV6-5 and TRBJ1-2; 7 bases map to TRBD1. Trimming cost V 4 bases and J 8 bases; bases outside gene matches: 13. Per the germline V gene, CDR1 is MNHEY and CDR2 is SVGAGI. The CDR3 consists of 15 residues. The CDR3 DNA is TGTGCCAGCAGTTCCGCCGCGACAGGGACGAACGGCTACACCTTC. Translated: CASSSAATGTNGYTF.

The chain couples TRBV5-1 to TRBJ2-1, with TRBD2 matching over 7 bases. Germline CDR1 and CDR2: SGHRS and YFSETQ. CDR3 length: 14 amino acids. The V segment lost 4 bases and the J segment 9 bases; nucleotides outside the gene matches: 10. The CDR3 region has the DNA TGCGCCAGCAGCCCGATCGGGGGGTCGCCTGAGCAGTTCTTC. Its protein is CASSPIGGSPEQFF.